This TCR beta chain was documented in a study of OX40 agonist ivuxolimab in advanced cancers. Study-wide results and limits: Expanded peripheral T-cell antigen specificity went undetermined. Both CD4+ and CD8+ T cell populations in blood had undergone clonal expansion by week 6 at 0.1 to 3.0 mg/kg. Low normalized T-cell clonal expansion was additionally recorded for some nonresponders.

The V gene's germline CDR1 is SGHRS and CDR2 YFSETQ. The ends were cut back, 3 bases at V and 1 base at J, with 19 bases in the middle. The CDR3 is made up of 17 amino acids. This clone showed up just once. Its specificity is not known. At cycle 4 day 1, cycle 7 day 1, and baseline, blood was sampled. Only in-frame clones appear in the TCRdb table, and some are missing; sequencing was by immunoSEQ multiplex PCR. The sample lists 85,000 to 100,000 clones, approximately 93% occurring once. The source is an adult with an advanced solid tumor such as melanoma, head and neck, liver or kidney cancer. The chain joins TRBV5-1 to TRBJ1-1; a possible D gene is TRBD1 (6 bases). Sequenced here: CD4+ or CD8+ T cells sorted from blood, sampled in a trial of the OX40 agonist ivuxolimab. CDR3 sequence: CASSSRGAGAQNTEAFF. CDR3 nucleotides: TGCGCCAGCAGCTCCAGAGGGGCAGGGGCGCAGAACACTGAAGCTTTCTTT.